A selection of T cell receptor beta chains follows, all from one sample in a study of T cells after somatic rescue of genetic block. Measured with immunoSEQ multiplex PCR; TCRdb has only the in-frame clones, and not every one. The table has approximately 71,000 clones, about 90% seen once. The sequencing sample was made of peripheral blood mononuclear cells (PBMCs). The receptor set was obtained from a middle-aged man. Each CDR3 is given with its conserved first and last residue. D genes are given only for firm matches. The size of a clone is reported for some rows only, either as once, few or many, or as a class for expanded clones.

d_call j_call v_call clone_size cdr3_nt cdr3_aa
. TRBJ2-1 TRBV4-1 . TGCGCCAGCAGCCAAGGGGACTCGCGGGGTATCTACAATGAGCAGTTCTTC CASSQGDSRGIYNEQFF
TRBD1 TRBJ1-4 TRBV7-8 . TGTGCCAGCAGCCTACTGGGACAGGAAAATGAAAAACTGTTTTTT CASSLLGQENEKLFF
TRBD1 TRBJ1-4 TRBV19 . TGTGCCAGTAGTGCTCGGACAGGGGACGTTAATGAAAAACTGTTTTTT CASSARTGDVNEKLFF
TRBD1 TRBJ2-7 TRBV7-9 . TGTGCCAGCAGCTTAGACGCCGGGACAGGGCGCTACGAGCAGTACTTC CASSLDAGTGRYEQYF
. TRBJ2-3 TRBV12-2 . TGTGCAAGTCCCTCCCCAGCGGGAGACTCGTTTGGCACAGATACGCAGTATTTT CASPSPAGDSFGTDTQYF
. TRBJ2-5 TRBV11-2 . TGTGCCAGCAGCTTAGTTCAAGAGACCCAGTACTTC CASSLVQETQYF
. TRBJ2-7 TRBV21-1 . TGTGCCAGCACACCTATAGAGCAGTACTTC CASTPIEQYF
. TRBJ2-3 TRBV11-3 . TGTGCCAGCAGCCTAGTACAGGATACGCAGTATTTT CASSLVQDTQYF
. TRBJ1-2 TRBV5-1 . TGCGCCAGCAGCCTAGGGGAAGGCTATGGCTACACCTTC CASSLGEGYGYTF
TRBD1 TRBJ1-1 TRBV19 . TGTGCCAGTAGTGGAGACAGGGAGACAACTGAAGCTTTCTTT CASSGDRETTEAFF
. TRBJ1-4 TRBV7-7 . TGTGCTATCGGTACAGATGAAAAACTGTTTTTT CAIGTDEKLFF
TRBD1 TRBJ1-6 TRBV15 . TGTGCCACCAGCAGAGAACCACAGGGGCGGAATTCACCCCTCCACTTT CATSREPQGRNSPLHF
TRBD1 TRBJ1-2 TRBV18 . TGTGCCAGCTCACCACTTGCCGGGACAGGGTCGAACGACTACACCTTC CASSPLAGTGSNDYTF
TRBD1 TRBJ2-7 TRBV6-6 . TGTGCCAGCAGTCCCGGGGACAGCGCCTACGAGCAGTACTTC CASSPGDSAYEQYF
. TRBJ2-5 TRBV4-1 . TGCGCCAGCAGCCAAGCCGGGGATATGGAGACCCAGTACTTC CASSQAGDMETQYF
TRBD2 TRBJ2-1 TRBV7-9 . TGTGCCAGCAGCTCGGGACTAGCGGCCTACAATGAGCAGTTCTTC CASSSGLAAYNEQFF
TRBD2 TRBJ2-7 TRBV27 . TGTGCCAGCAGTTTATGGGCGGGAGGGAATCCCTACGAGCAGTACTTC CASSLWAGGNPYEQYF
. TRBJ2-5 TRBV18 . TGTGCCAGCTCACCTGGGAACAACCAAGAGACCCAGTACTTC CASSPGNNQETQYF
. TRBJ1-1 TRBV27 . TGTGCCAGCAAGACCAGGGGCACTGAAGCTTTCTTT CASKTRGTEAFF
TRBD2 TRBJ2-3 TRBV2 . TGTGCCAGCAGCGCAGCGGGGGGGTACAGGGATACGCAGTATTTT CASSAAGGYRDTQYF
. TRBJ2-3 TRBV9 . TGTGCCAGCAGCGTAGAACCGGGCCGCACAGATACGCAGTATTTT CASSVEPGRTDTQYF
. TRBJ2-2 TRBV28 . TGTGCCAGCATGAGGCAGTACACCGGGGAGCTGTTTTTT CASMRQYTGELFF
. TRBJ2-3 TRBV12-5 . TGTGCTAGTGGTTCCCCCAGGGAGTCAGATACGCAGTATTTT CASGSPRESDTQYF
TRBD1 TRBJ2-2 TRBV23-1 . TGCGCCAGCAGTCAATTTATTCTGGACAGGGGGGACACCGGGGAGCTGTTTTTT CASSQFILDRGDTGELFF
. TRBJ1-3 TRBV30 . TGTGCCTGGACCCCCAGTGGAAACACCATATATTTT CAWTPSGNTIYF
. TRBJ1-5 TRBV23-1 once TGCGCCAGCCCCCCGGGGGGGAGAAGCAATCAGCCCCAGCATTTT CASPPGGRSNQPQHF
TRBD2 TRBJ2-5 TRBV7-9 . TGTGCCAGCAGGGGACTAGAGCGTTTGGTGGGAGAGACCCAGTACTTC CASRGLERLVGETQYF
TRBD1 TRBJ1-2 TRBV6-5 . TGTGCCAGCAAAATGACAGGGGGCGTTGGCTACACCTTC CASKMTGGVGYTF
. TRBJ1-4 TRBV7-8 . TGTGCCAGCAGGCCCCTCATTGGGGCTAATGAAAAACTGTTTTTT CASRPLIGANEKLFF
TRBD2 TRBJ2-1 TRBV28 . TGTGCCAGCATGGTCGAGGCTAGCGGGAGTAATGAGCAGTTCTTC CASMVEASGSNEQFF
TRBD1 TRBJ1-6 TRBV5-4 . TGTGCCAGCAGCTTGGACAGGGGTGATTCACCCCTCCACTTT CASSLDRGDSPLHF
. TRBJ1-4 TRBV5-1 . TGCGCCAGCAGCCCCGGGAGTGCCGGAGAAAAACTGTTTTTT CASSPGSAGEKLFF
. TRBJ2-1 TRBV18 . TGTGCCAGCTCACGCGAGTGGACCACGACCTACAATGAGCAGTTCTTC CASSREWTTTYNEQFF
. TRBJ2-2 TRBV6-5 . TGTGCCAGCAGAAAACAGGGAAAGCCCGGGGAGCTGTTTTTT CASRKQGKPGELFF
TRBD2 TRBJ2-2 TRBV19 . TGTGCCAGTAGGTCTAGCGGGAGCGGCGCCGGGGAGCTGTTTTTT CASRSSGSGAGELFF
. TRBJ2-1 TRBV25-1 . TGTGCCAGCAGTAAAGTCAATGAGCAGTTCTTC CASSKVNEQFF
TRBD2 TRBJ2-1 TRBV10-1 . TGCGCCAGCAGTGTTGGGACTAGGGATGATGAGCAGTTCTTC CASSVGTRDDEQFF
. TRBJ1-1 TRBV2 once TGTGCCAGCAGTGTGCTGGGGCAGGGTGGCACTGAAGCTTTCTTT CASSVLGQGGTEAFF
. TRBJ1-2 TRBV6-1 . TGTGCCAGCAGCTCACAGGGTGGGACTAACTATGGCTACACCTTC CASSSQGGTNYGYTF
TRBD1 TRBJ1-4 TRBV4-1 once TGCGCCAGCAGCCAAGAAGACAGGGGTAATGAAAAACTGTTTTTT CASSQEDRGNEKLFF
. TRBJ2-1 TRBV5-4 . TGTGCCAGCATGGGGGATATTTACAATGAGCAGTTCTTC CASMGDIYNEQFF
TRBD1 TRBJ2-3 TRBV7-8 . TGTGCCAGCAAACCTGGGACAGGGAAGAATACGCAGTATTTT CASKPGTGKNTQYF
. TRBJ2-1 TRBV28 once TGTGCCAGCAGTTCGCCGAGGACAGGAGGGGCCTACAATGAGCAGTTCTTC CASSSPRTGGAYNEQFF
TRBD2 TRBJ2-2 TRBV7-9 . TGTGCCAGCAGCTTAGGGGCGAGCGGGGGCCCTGGGACCGGGGAGCTGTTTTTT CASSLGASGGPGTGELFF
. TRBJ1-1 TRBV18 . TGTGCCAGCTCACCACCCATCGGGGGGGGTGAAGCTTTCTTT CASSPPIGGGEAFF